The 2 T cell receptor beta chains below come from one sample, sequenced in a study of shared clonotypes between healthy human individuals. Data came from immunoSEQ multiplex PCR; TCRdb stores just in-frame clones and leaves some out. The top ten hold roughly 0.61% of the sample, which has about 990,000 clones, approximately 80% seen once. The sample was memory CD4+ T cells from PBMCs. Specified subset: CD45RA-negative fraction. The receptor source for this set is a man between 18 and 29 years old in good health. Some clones in this sample may be carry-over from other donors' samples.

The chain links TRBV9 to TRBJ1-1; a possible D gene is TRBD1 (6 bases). Trimming pared 0 bases from V and 4 bases from J, leaving 16 bases between. CDR1 and CDR2 (germline): SGDLS, YYNGEE. This CDR3 spans 16 amino acids. Here the CDR3 DNA reads TGTGCCAGCAGCGTAGGCCGGGGGGCCGTTAGCACTGAAGCTTTCTTT. This codes for CASSVGRGAVSTEAFF.

The genes are TRBV5-1 and TRBJ2-3; tentative D call: TRBD2 (6 bases). CDR1 is SGHRS and CDR2 is YFSETQ in the germline V gene. V was trimmed by 0 bases and J by 3 bases, leaving 11 bases between them. The CDR3 has 15 amino acids. The CDR3: CASSLAGAGTDTQYF. The CDR3 nucleotides are TGCGCCAGCAGCTTGGCCGGAGCGGGTACAGATACGCAGTATTTT.